Presented here are 31 T cell receptor beta chains from one specimen sequenced in a study of shared T cell receptors in the human thymus (dated by TCRdb to the early 2020s). Library construction relied on the immunoSEQ multiplex PCR assay. The immuneACCESS repertoire file appears here via TCRdb, limited to in-frame rearrangements. These files lack a portion of the clones; in checked studies, under half of the deficit traces to unresolved V genes, and the cause of the others is not known. The sample yields 500,000 to 850,000 clones; around 87% were counted once. Together, the top ten hold over 0.008% of the sample. The same sample was also used in a study of human thymus T cells.

The sequenced sample consisted of thymocytes. The receptors were sampled from a boy in the first two years of life with a congenital heart defect. Donor details come from another sample of the same person, matched by shared clones.

The J gene is TRBJ2-1, the V gene TRBV13; perhaps TRBD2 as D (6 bases). Trimming pared 2 bases from V and 5 bases from J, leaving 19 bases between. Germline V gene data show CDR1 as PRHDT and CDR2 as FYEKMQ (reference sequence). The CDR3 totals 17 residues. CDR3 DNA sequence: TGTGCCAGCAGCTTATCGAGACCTTGGCGGGATCACAATGAGCAGTTCTTC. Translating it yields CASSLSRPWRDHNEQFF.

This sequence joins TRBV18 and TRBJ1-1; D ambiguous. Germline CDR1 is KGHSH and CDR2 is LQKENI. The CDR3 is made up of 17 amino acids. V lost 2 bases and J 4 bases, leaving 20 bases between the germline ends. The CDR3 DNA follows: TGTGCCAGCTCACCATCCCGAGGCTCCATTTCAGCCACTGAAGCTTTCTTT. The encoded protein is CASSPSRGSISATEAFF. Complete variable domain (other parts from reference TRBV18 and TRBJ1-1): NAGVMQNPRHLVRRRGQEARLRCSPMKGHSHVYWYRQLPEEGLKFMVYLQKENIIDESGMPKERFSAEFPKEGPSILRIQQVVRGDSAAYFCASSPSRGSISATEAFFGQGTRLTVV.

The gene calls are TRBV7-2 and TRBJ2-2, with D possibly TRBD2 on 5 matching bases. V was trimmed by 4 bases and J by 4 bases, leaving 13 bases between them. This CDR3 has 15 amino acids. CDR1 and CDR2 from the germline V gene are SGHTA and FQGNSA. The CDR3 nucleotides are TGTGCCAGCAGCTCTAGAGGACTCGTCACCGGGGAGCTGTTTTTT. Its translation is CASSSRGLVTGELFF.

The chain recombines TRBV7-9 with TRBJ2-5, with D tentatively TRBD2 (7 bases). The V and J ends lost 2 bases and 0 bases respectively, with 19 bases between them. Germline V gene lookup returns CDR1 SEHNR and CDR2 FQNEAQ (reference sequence). This CDR3 is 18 amino acids long. CDR3 protein: CASSLIGGGTEYQETQYF. The CDR3 DNA reads TGTGCCAGCAGCTTAATAGGGGGGGGAACAGAGTACCAAGAGACCCAGTACTTC.

The chain uses TRBV6-5 and TRBJ1-5, with 11 positions matching TRBD1. V was pared by 7 bases and J by 7 bases, with 3 bases of the junction left unmatched. This CDR3 has 13 residues. Germline assignment: CDR1 MNHEY and CDR2 SVGAGI. CDR3 bases: TGTGCCAGCACCGGGGACAGGGGGCAGCCCCAGCATTTT. This encodes CASTGDRGQPQHF.

The V call is TRBV27, the J call TRBJ2-3, with a tentative D call TRBD1 (6 bases). The V and J ends lost 5 bases and 3 bases respectively, with 18 bases between them. Germline V gives CDR1 MNHEY, CDR2 SMNVEV (reference sequence). This CDR3 comprises 16 residues. CDR3 protein: CASSPYDPGQTDTQYF. DNA for the CDR3: TGTGCCAGCAGTCCCTACGATCCAGGACAGACAGATACGCAGTATTTT.

The chain links TRBV2 to TRBJ2-1; 8 bases are a match to TRBD2. CDR3 size: 16 residues. V shed 7 bases, J shed 8 bases, and the junction held 16 bases outside the gene matches. Germline loops: CDR1 SNHLY, CDR2 FYNNEI. The CDR3 loop reads CASNNRGTSEADEQFF. The CDR3 region has the DNA TGTGCCAGCAATAACCGAGGGACTAGTGAGGCAGATGAGCAGTTCTTC.

V is TRBV15 and J is TRBJ2-1; 8 bases are shared with TRBD2. J lost 0 bases, V lost 0 bases, and 10 bases had no gene match. The germline gives CDR1 LNHNV, CDR2 YYDKDF (reference sequence). The CDR3 extends over 19 amino acids. CDR3 bases: TGTGCCACCAGCAGAGATCGGGCGGGGGGCTCCTTCTCCTACAATGAGCAGTTCTTC. Amino acids: CATSRDRAGGSFSYNEQFF.

This clone has just one count. The V and J genes are TRBV2 and TRBJ1-4; possible D gene TRBD1, 5 bases. The CDR3 is 16 residues long. Germline loops: CDR1 SNHLY, CDR2 FYNNEI. V was shortened by 4 bases and J by 8 bases, with 20 bases between the two germline ends. The CDR3 DNA follows: TGTGCCAGCAGTGCCCCGGGGGGGATGGATAACGAAAAACTGTTTTTT. Its protein product is CASSAPGGMDNEKLFF.

The rearrangement links TRBV7-6 to TRBJ2-7; 7 bases agree with TRBD1. Germline loops: CDR1 SGHVS, CDR2 FNYEAQ. This CDR3 region has 17 residues. The trim removed 0 bases at V and 4 bases at J, leaving 12 bases unmatched. The CDR3 loop is CASSLAPLGTELYEQYF. CDR3 DNA sequence: TGTGCCAGCAGCTTAGCTCCCCTCGGGACAGAGCTTTACGAGCAGTACTTC. The full variable domain, its missing parts supplied by reference TRBV7-6 and TRBJ2-7, is GAGVSQSPRYKVTKRGQDVALRCDPISGHVSLYWYRQALGQGPEFLTYFNYEAQQDKSGLPNDRFSAERPEGSISTLTIQRTEQRDSAMYRCASSLAPLGTELYEQYFGPGTRLTVT.

V and J are TRBV27 and TRBJ2-4, with TRBD2 matching over 7 bases. The CDR3 spans 16 residues. After removal of 6 bases from V and 0 bases from J, the junction contained 8 bases not matched to a gene. CDR1 and CDR2 (germline): MNHEY, SMNVEV (reference sequence). CDR3 region: CASRPIAGLAKNIQYF. The CDR3 DNA follows: TGTGCCAGCAGACCTATAGCGGGCCTAGCCAAAAACATTCAGTACTTC.

The V gene is TRBV6-5, the J gene TRBJ2-7; D may be TRBD2 (5 bases). The V and J ends lost 2 bases and 2 bases respectively, with 13 bases between them. The CDR3 is 15 amino acids. Germline CDR1 and CDR2: MNHEY and SVGAGI. As DNA, the CDR3 is TGTGCCAGCAGTTACACTCGGGAAGGCCCCTACGAGCAGTACTTC. The encoded protein is CASSYTREGPYEQYF.

This chain connects TRBV9 to TRBJ2-7, with 8 bases fitting TRBD2. CDR3 size: 16 residues. The ends lost 0 bases at V and 5 bases at J; junction bases unmatched: 10. Germline-derived CDR1 and CDR2 are SGDLS and YYNGEE. CDR3 residues: CASSVATGGVGDEQYF. DNA of the CDR3: TGTGCCAGCAGCGTAGCTACGGGGGGGGTCGGGGACGAGCAGTACTTC.

The genes are TRBV4-1 and TRBJ2-3, with 8 positions matching TRBD2. The CDR3 has 18 amino acids. Looked up from germline, CDR1 is MGHRA and CDR2 is YSYEKL. The V segment lost 4 bases and the J segment 1 base; nucleotides outside the gene matches: 13. CDR3 DNA sequence: TGCGCCAGCAGCCCCTCTCTAGCGGGTGGATTGGGCACAGATACGCAGTATTTT. It codes for CASSPSLAGGLGTDTQYF.

This chain connects TRBV6-6 to TRBJ2-1; 7 bases fit TRBD1. V trimming: 5 bases; J trimming: 6 bases; junction bases outside the gene matches: 10. Germline CDR1 MNHNY, CDR2 SVGAGI (reference sequence). The CDR3 loop spans 15 amino acids. The CDR3 nucleotides are TGTGCCAGCAGTCGTATCAGGACAGGCGGCAATGAGCAGTTCTTC. Translated: CASSRIRTGGNEQFF.

This clone came up a few times. The chain combines TRBV27 with TRBJ2-1; 16 nucleotides agree with TRBD2. V gave up 4 bases and J gave up 4 bases; unmatched junction bases: 7. CDR3 length equals 18 residues. Germline-derived CDR1 and CDR2 are MNHEY and SMNVEV (reference sequence). The CDR3 DNA is TGTGCCAGCAGTTCCCAGGGACTAGCGGGAGGGCCTTACAATGAGCAGTTCTTC. Protein sequence: CASSSQGLAGGPYNEQFF.

Only a few counts were recorded for this clone. The genes are TRBV7-9 and TRBJ2-2; 8 bases align to TRBD1. The trim removed 8 bases at V and 7 bases at J, leaving 9 bases unmatched. CDR3 size: 14 residues. Per germline, CDR1 SEHNR and CDR2 FQNEAQ (reference sequence). The CDR3 loop reads CASSHQGAGGELFF. CDR3 DNA sequence: TGTGCCAGCTCGCACCAGGGGGCGGGCGGGGAGCTGTTTTTT.

The count of this clone is one. This rearrangement joins TRBV2 to TRBJ2-4; 9 bases line up with TRBD1. The germline V gene encodes CDR1 SNHLY and CDR2 FYNNEI. V dropped 6 bases and J dropped 1; count of bases not matched to a gene: 7. CDR3 length equals 16 residues. The CDR3 loop reads CASRGQGQEAKNIQYF. The CDR3 bases are TGTGCCAGCAGGGGACAGGGACAGGAGGCCAAAAACATTCAGTACTTC.

Only a few counts were recorded for this clone. V gene TRBV28 combines with J gene TRBJ2-6, with D tentatively TRBD2 (5 bases). The CDR3 consists of 15 residues. Germline V gene lookup returns CDR1 MDHEN and CDR2 SYDVKM. Trimming took 5 bases from V and 1 from J, leaving 9 bases between them. Here the CDR3 reads CASSPGSSGANVLTF. In nucleotides, the CDR3 is TGTGCCAGCAGTCCGGGGAGTTCTGGGGCCAACGTCCTGACTTTC.

CDR3 coding DNA: TGTGCCAGCAGCGTAGCGGCACGCCACGGGGATTCACCCCTCCACTTT. The encoded protein is CASSVAARHGDSPLHF. The chain couples TRBV9 to TRBJ1-6; D is undetermined. This CDR3 is 16 amino acids long. The V gene lost 0 bases and the J gene lost 8 bases, with 15 bases spanning the gap. Germline values: CDR1 SGDLS, CDR2 YYNGEE.

The chain is built from TRBV9 and TRBJ1-2; D not certain. Germline V CDR1 and CDR2: SGDLS, YYNGEE. CDR3 length: 17 residues. The V end was cut by 0 bases, the J end by 8 bases, with 23 bases between. For the CDR3, the DNA is TGTGCCAGCAGCGTAGGAGGGCTGGGGATAGCGGCGGGGGGCTACACCTTC. It translates to CASSVGGLGIAAGGYTF.

This chain links TRBV28 with TRBJ1-5, with D possibly TRBD1 on 5 matching bases. Germline V gene lookup returns CDR1 MDHEN and CDR2 SYDVKM. V was shortened by 4 bases and J by 10 bases, with 26 bases between the two germline ends. The CDR3 contains 17 residues. CDR3 amino acids: CASSYPPTKDGQCPQHF. The CDR3 DNA follows: TGTGCCAGCAGTTATCCACCAACAAAGGACGGACAATGTCCCCAGCATTTT.

This chain uses TRBV5-6 with TRBJ1-1; no clear D. V lost 4 bases and J 1 base, leaving 11 bases between the germline ends. The CDR3 sequence is 14 residues long. In germline, CDR1 is SGHDT, CDR2 YYEEEE. The CDR3 DNA reads TGTGCCAGCAGCCTTAAGGCAGGGAACACTGAAGCTTTCTTT. Its protein product is CASSLKAGNTEAFF.

The chain recombines TRBV7-8 with TRBJ1-1, with no clear D. In germline, CDR1 is SGHVS, CDR2 FQNEAQ. Deletions cut 0 bases from V and 5 bases from J, with 7 bases between. The CDR3 covers 13 residues. The CDR3 loop reads CASSLAEWTEAFF. The CDR3 nucleotides read TGTGCCAGCAGCTTAGCAGAGTGGACTGAAGCTTTCTTT.

The chain couples TRBV14 to TRBJ2-1; tentative D call: TRBD2 (6 bases). The CDR3 has 16 residues. The V end lost 1 base, the J end lost 6 bases, and 16 bases lay between the germline ends. CDR1 is SGHDN and CDR2 is FVKESK in the germline V gene. The CDR3 spells CASSQGGRLVINEQFF. DNA of the CDR3: TGTGCCAGCAGCCAAGGGGGGAGACTAGTGATCAATGAGCAGTTCTTC.

This clone was seen only a few times. The chain is built from TRBV19 and TRBJ1-4; 8 bases line up with TRBD1. The length of the CDR3 is 13 residues. V trimming: 9 bases; J trimming: 5 bases; junction bases outside the gene matches: 5. Germline V gene sequence: CDR1 LNHDA, CDR2 SQIVND (reference sequence). The CDR3 sequence: CASLGQGNEKLFF. In nucleotides, the CDR3 is TGTGCCAGCCTAGGACAGGGAAATGAAAAACTGTTTTTT.

This clone is a singleton in its sample. Written as DNA, the CDR3 is TGTGCCAGCAGCTCCCGGACAGGGGTCTCTGGAAACACCATATATTTT. This translates into CASSSRTGVSGNTIYF. The J gene is TRBJ1-3, the V gene TRBV7-2; 9 nucleotides match TRBD1. Per germline, CDR1 SGHTA and CDR2 FQGNSA. The junction had 4 bases not matched to a gene; V was cut back by 4 bases and J by 0 bases. This CDR3 has 16 amino acids.

The rearrangement joins TRBV10-2 to TRBJ2-7, with D tentatively TRBD1 (6 bases). The germline V and J ends were trimmed by 7 bases and 3 bases, with 19 bases remaining between them. The CDR3 extends over 15 amino acids. Germline CDR1 reads WSHSY; CDR2 reads SAAADI. The CDR3 here is CASTNLQGRHYEQYF. As DNA, the CDR3 is TGCGCCAGCACTAACTTACAGGGTCGGCACTACGAGCAGTACTTC.

The J gene is TRBJ2-7, the V gene TRBV11-1; perhaps TRBD1 as D (6 bases). V lost 8 bases and J 3 bases, leaving 17 bases between the germline ends. This CDR3 has 14 residues. Germline V gene data show CDR1 as SGHAT and CDR2 as FQDESV (reference sequence). The CDR3 loop is CASGSSWGHYEQYF. The CDR3 nucleotides read TGTGCCAGCGGATCCTCTTGGGGACACTACGAGCAGTACTTC.

The chain has TRBV30 and TRBJ1-4; 12 nucleotides agree with TRBD1. This CDR3 region has 13 residues. The V gene end was trimmed by 5 bases and the J gene end by 10 bases; junction bases not matched to a gene: 5. Per the germline V gene, CDR1 is GTSNPN and CDR2 is SVGIG (reference sequence). CDR3 bases: TGTGCCTGGGGGGACAGGGGGCAGAGAAAACTGTTTTTT. Amino acids: CAWGDRGQRKLFF.

The chain joins TRBV28 to TRBJ1-5; a weak D match, TRBD1 (5 bases). CDR1 MDHEN and CDR2 SYDVKM come from the germline V gene. The CDR3 is made up of 14 amino acids. V shed 6 bases and J shed 0 bases, with 9 bases lying between them. The CDR3 DNA reads as TGTGCCAGCAGCCAGGGAAATAGCAATCAGCCCCAGCATTTT. Its protein is CASSQGNSNQPQHF.